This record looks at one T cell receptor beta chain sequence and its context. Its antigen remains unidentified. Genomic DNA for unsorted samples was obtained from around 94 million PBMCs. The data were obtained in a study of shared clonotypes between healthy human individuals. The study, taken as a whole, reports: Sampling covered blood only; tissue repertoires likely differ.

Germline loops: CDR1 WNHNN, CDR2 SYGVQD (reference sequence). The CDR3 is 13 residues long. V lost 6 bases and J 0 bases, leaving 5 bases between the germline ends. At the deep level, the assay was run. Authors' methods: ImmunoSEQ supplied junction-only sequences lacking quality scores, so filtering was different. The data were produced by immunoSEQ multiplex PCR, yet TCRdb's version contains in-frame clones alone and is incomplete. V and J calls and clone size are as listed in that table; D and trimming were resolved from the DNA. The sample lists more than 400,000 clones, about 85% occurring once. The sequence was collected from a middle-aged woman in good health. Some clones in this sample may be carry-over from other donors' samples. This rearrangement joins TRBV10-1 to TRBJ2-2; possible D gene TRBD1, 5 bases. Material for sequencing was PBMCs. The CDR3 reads CASRGANTGELFF. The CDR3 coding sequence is TGCGCCAGCAGAGGGGCGAACACCGGGGAGCTGTTTTTT.